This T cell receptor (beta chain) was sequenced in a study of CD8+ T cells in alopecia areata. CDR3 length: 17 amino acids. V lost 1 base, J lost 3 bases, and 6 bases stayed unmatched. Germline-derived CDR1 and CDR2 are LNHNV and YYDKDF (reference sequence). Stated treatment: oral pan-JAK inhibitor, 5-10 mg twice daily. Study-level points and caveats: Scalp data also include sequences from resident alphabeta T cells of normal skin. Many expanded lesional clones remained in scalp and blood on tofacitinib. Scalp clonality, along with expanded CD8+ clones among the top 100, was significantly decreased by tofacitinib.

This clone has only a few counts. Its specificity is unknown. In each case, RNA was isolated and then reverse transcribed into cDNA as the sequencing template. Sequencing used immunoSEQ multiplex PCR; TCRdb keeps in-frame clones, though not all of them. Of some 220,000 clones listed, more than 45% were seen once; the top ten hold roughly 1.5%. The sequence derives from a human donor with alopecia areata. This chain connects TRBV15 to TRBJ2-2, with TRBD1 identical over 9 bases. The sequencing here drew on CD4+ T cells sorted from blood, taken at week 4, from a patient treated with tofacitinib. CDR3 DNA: TGTGCCACCAGCAGAGCTCGCAGGACAGGGGACACCGGGGAGCTGTTTTTT. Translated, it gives CATSRARRTGDTGELFF.